Shown below are 16 T cell receptor beta chains from a single sample sequenced in a study of blood T cell repertoires in COVID-19 (dated by TCRdb to 2018 to 2021). The method was the immunoSEQ multiplex PCR assay. This immuneACCESS table, as held by TCRdb, lists in-frame sequences with V and J called but not all clones. Of the missing ones, under half trace to an unresolved V gene in checked studies; the others have no known cause. This sample comprises about 270,000 clones, 80% to 90% of them detected only once. The ten biggest clones cover roughly 2.3% of the sample. The sample was PBMCs or T cells enriched from blood (not recorded which). The receptor set was obtained from a woman under 30 who had recovered from COVID-19.

This clone was picked up one time. CDR3 in DNA: TGTGCCAGCAGCCAAGAGTTGCTAGCGGGGCTGGTCGGTACGCAGTATTTT. As protein: CASSQELLAGLVGTQYF. V and J are TRBV3-1 (or the pseudogene TRBV3-2) and TRBJ2-3, with 9 bases identical to TRBD2. The germline CDR1 and CDR2 sequences are LGHDT and YNNKEL (reference sequence). Losses at the gene ends were 0 bases for V and 8 bases for J; bases not matched to a gene: 12. The CDR3 totals 17 residues.

The chain carries TRBV9 and TRBJ2-2; D unresolved. The CDR3 contains 12 residues. V dropped 3 bases and J dropped 7 bases, with 7 bases sitting between them. The V gene's germline CDR1 is SGDLS and CDR2 YYNGEE. CDR3 nucleotide sequence: TGTGCCAGCAGCGACCCAGGCGGGGAGCTGTTTTTT. Translating gives CASSDPGGELFF.

The gene calls are TRBV5-1 and TRBJ1-2, with TRBD1 matching 7 bases. The germline V gene has CDR1 SGHRS and CDR2 YFSETQ. The CDR3 loop spans 13 amino acids. After removal of 10 bases from V and 4 bases from J, the junction contained 10 bases not matched to a gene. The CDR3 DNA follows: TGCGCCTCTGCAGGGGGTCCGACCTATGGCTACACCTTC. It is translated as CASAGGPTYGYTF.

The chain uses TRBV5-1 and TRBJ1-1; no clear D. The CDR3 is made up of 13 amino acids. Germline V CDR1 and CDR2: SGHRS, YFSETQ. With 2 bases removed from V and 2 bases from J, the gap between germline ends came to 7 bases. CDR3 DNA: TGCGCCAGCAGCTTTGAGTATAACACTGAAGCTTTCTTT. Its protein is CASSFEYNTEAFF.

V gene TRBV4-1 combines with J gene TRBJ2-3; D is unclear. Trimming took off 4 bases at V and 4 bases at J, with 12 bases between the two ends. The length of the CDR3 is 14 residues. Germline-derived CDR1 and CDR2 are MGHRA and YSYEKL. CDR3 DNA sequence: TGCGCCAGCAGCCTTAAGCTAGGTTCAGATACGCAGTATTTT. It specifies CASSLKLGSDTQYF.

CDR3 sequence: CASSLEGSGFNSPLHF. The CDR3, as DNA: TGTGCCAGCAGCTTAGAGGGCTCGGGGTTTAATTCACCCCTCCACTTT. The chain combines TRBV11-2 with TRBJ1-6; D remains ambiguous. Between the trimmed V and J ends, which lost 0 bases and 6 bases, there was a span of 12 bases. The CDR3 runs to 16 residues. Germline V gene data show CDR1 as SGHAT and CDR2 as FQNNGV.

The V gene is TRBV7-9, the J gene TRBJ1-2, with 11 bases matching TRBD1. Germline CDR1 reads SEHNR; CDR2 reads FQNEAQ (reference sequence). The CDR3 covers 14 residues. V gave up 5 bases and J gave up 4 bases; unmatched junction bases: 3. The CDR3 DNA reads as TGTGCCAGCAGCGAGGACAGGGGGCTCTATGGCTACACCTTC. Its protein product is CASSEDRGLYGYTF. Drawing the rest from reference TRBV7-9 and TRBJ1-2, the complete variable domain is DTGVSQNPRHKITKRGQNVTFRCDPISEHNRLYWYRQTLGQGPEFLTYFQNEAQLEKSRLLSDRFSAERPKGSFSTLEIQRTEQGDSAMYLCASSEDRGLYGYTFGSGTRLTVV.

The chain employs TRBV5-1 and TRBJ2-1; D is unclear. This CDR3 contains 12 residues. From germline, CDR1 is SGHRS and CDR2 YFSETQ. V lost 6 bases and J lost 5, with 9 bases in between. CDR3: CASNLDDNEQFF. In DNA, the CDR3 is TGCGCCAGCAATCTAGATGACAATGAGCAGTTCTTC.

The rearrangement links TRBV19 to TRBJ2-3; D perhaps matches TRBD2 (5 bases). Germline V gives CDR1 LNHDA, CDR2 SQIVND (reference sequence). The CDR3 spans 14 residues. V gave up 7 bases and J gave up 2 bases, with 13 bases separating them. CDR3 protein: CASTPAGFTDTQYF. CDR3 DNA: TGTGCCAGTACCCCGGCGGGCTTCACAGATACGCAGTATTTT.

J is TRBJ1-6 and V is TRBV5-6, with 9 bases matching TRBD1. The junction had 7 bases not matched to a gene; V was cut back by 2 bases and J by 7 bases. This CDR3 has 16 amino acids. From germline, CDR1 is SGHDT and CDR2 YYEEEE. The CDR3 sequence: CASSFGTGGGNSPLHF. The CDR3 nucleotides read TGTGCCAGCAGCTTCGGTACAGGGGGCGGGAATTCACCCCTCCACTTT.

CDR3 sequence: CASSPRQGANEKLFF. The CDR3 coding sequence is TGTGCCAGCAGTCCGCGACAGGGGGCTAATGAAAAACTGTTTTTT. V usage is TRBV6-5 and J usage is TRBJ1-4, with TRBD1 matching over 9 bases. Germline loops: CDR1 MNHEY, CDR2 SVGAGI. The J segment lost 3 bases and the V segment lost 5 bases, leaving 4 bases of the junction unmatched. The CDR3 is 15 residues long.

This chain joins TRBV2 and TRBJ1-5, with TRBD1 identical over 7 bases. Germline V CDR1 and CDR2: SNHLY, FYNNEI. The CDR3 runs 16 residues. J lost 7 bases, V lost 5 bases, and 14 bases had no gene match. This CDR3 is CASSLINDRAGQPQHF. CDR3 DNA: TGTGCCAGCAGTCTTATTAATGACAGGGCGGGGCAGCCCCAGCATTTT.

The CDR3 region is CASSSHRSSYNSPLHF. CDR3 coding DNA: TGTGCCAGCAGTTCTCACAGGAGCTCCTATAATTCACCCCTCCACTTT. V gene TRBV27 combines with J gene TRBJ1-6; a possible D gene is TRBD1 (5 bases). Germline CDR1 reads MNHEY; CDR2 reads SMNVEV (reference sequence). Trimming shortened V by 4 bases and J by 0 bases, and 10 bases separated the two germline ends. CDR3 length: 16 residues.

This clone was observed a single time. This chain joins TRBV5-6 and TRBJ2-3, with a possible D match to TRBD1 (7 bases). CDR1 is SGHDT and CDR2 is YYEEEE in the germline V gene. Trimming removed 1 base at V and 2 bases at J, with 20 bases between. There are 18 residues in the CDR3. DNA of the CDR3: TGTGCCAGCAGCTTGCGGGCGGCCGGCAGGGGGGTCACAGATACGCAGTATTTT. Translation gives CASSLRAAGRGVTDTQYF.

V usage is TRBV7-9 and J usage is TRBJ1-6, with 7 bases lining up with TRBD1. The CDR3 loop spans 14 amino acids. Germline trimming cut 1 base from V and 8 bases from J; bases unmatched to any gene: 2. Per the germline V gene, CDR1 is SEHNR and CDR2 is FQNEAQ (reference sequence). The CDR3 DNA follows: TGTGCCAGCAGCTTAGGGGACAGCCATTCACCCCTCCACTTT. As protein: CASSLGDSHSPLHF.

This sequence joins TRBV19 and TRBJ1-5, with 7 nucleotides matching TRBD1. CDR3 length: 16 amino acids. V lost 0 bases, J lost 6 bases, and 8 bases stayed unmatched. Germline lookup yields CDR1 LNHDA and CDR2 SQIVND (reference sequence). CDR3 DNA: TGTGCCAGTAGTATAGATCTGACAGGGCAGGCTCAGCCCCAGCATTTT. It codes for CASSIDLTGQAQPQHF.